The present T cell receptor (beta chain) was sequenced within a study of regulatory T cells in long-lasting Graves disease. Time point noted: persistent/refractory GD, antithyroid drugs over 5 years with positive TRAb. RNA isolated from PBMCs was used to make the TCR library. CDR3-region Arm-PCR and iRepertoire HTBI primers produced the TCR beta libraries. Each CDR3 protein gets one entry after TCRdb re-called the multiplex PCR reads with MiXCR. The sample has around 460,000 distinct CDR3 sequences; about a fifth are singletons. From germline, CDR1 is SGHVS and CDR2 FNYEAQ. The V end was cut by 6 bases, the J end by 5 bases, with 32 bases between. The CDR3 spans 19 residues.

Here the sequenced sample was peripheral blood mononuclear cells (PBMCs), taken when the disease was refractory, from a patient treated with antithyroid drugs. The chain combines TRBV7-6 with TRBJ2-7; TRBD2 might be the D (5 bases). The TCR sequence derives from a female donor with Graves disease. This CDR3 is CASSAAEFSQDSGLHEQYF. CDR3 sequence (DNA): TGTGCCAGCAGTGCTGCGGAGTTTAGCCAGGACTCGGGTCTCCACGAGCAGTACTTC.